This is a list of T cell receptor beta chains from one sample in a study of graft-versus-host responses after intestinal transplantation. Measured with immunoSEQ multiplex PCR; TCRdb has only the in-frame clones, and not every one. Found here are under 90,000 clones, about nine tenths of them singletons; the top ten hold around 0.69%. This specimen consisted of PBMCs, obtained 98 days after intestinal transplantation. These receptors were collected from a human patient who received an intestinal transplant, so some T cells may come from the graft donor. CDR3s include the opening cysteine and the closing phenylalanine or tryptophan. D genes are given only for firm matches. Some rows mark clone size as missing; the rest say once, few, many or name a class of expanded clone.

v_call	j_call	clone_size	d_call	cdr3_length	cdr3_aa	cdr3_nt
TRBV19	TRBJ2-1	-	-	16	CASSIDAGSSYNEQFF	TGTGCCAGTAGTATAGATGCAGGGAGCTCCTACAATGAGCAGTTCTTC
TRBV30	TRBJ1-1	-	-	12	CAWSVGDTEAFF	TGTGCCTGGAGTGTGGGGGACACTGAAGCTTTCTTT
TRBV9	TRBJ2-1	once	-	13	CASSVAVYNEQFF	TGTGCCAGCAGCGTAGCCGTGTACAATGAGCAGTTCTTC
TRBV11-2	TRBJ1-1	-	-	14	CASTFSGANTEAFF	TGTGCCAGCACCTTCTCGGGAGCGAACACTGAAGCTTTCTTT
TRBV7-9	TRBJ2-3	-	-	14	CASSTSTRVDTQYF	TGTGCCAGCAGCACCTCGACCCGGGTTGATACGCAGTATTTT
TRBV30	TRBJ2-3	-	TRBD2	14	CAWSGGTSGATQYF	TGTGCCTGGAGTGGCGGGACTAGCGGGGCAACGCAGTATTTT
TRBV6-5	TRBJ2-4	-	-	13	CASSPRVKNIQYF	TGTGCCAGCAGCCCCCGAGTAAAAAACATTCAGTACTTC
TRBV4-1	TRBJ2-2	once	TRBD2	16	CASSPRLAGGTGELFF	TGCGCCAGCAGCCCACGACTAGCGGGAGGCACCGGGGAGCTGTTTTTT
TRBV12-5	TRBJ2-1	-	-	19	CASGLVTGGRASGKFQQFF	TGTGCTAGTGGTTTGGTGACAGGGGGCCGAGCTAGCGGGAAATTCCAGCAGTTCTTC
TRBV5-1	TRBJ1-1	-	-	15	CASSLNTGLNTEAFF	TGCGCCAGCAGCTTGAATACAGGGTTGAACACTGAAGCTTTCTTT
TRBV10-2	TRBJ1-1	-	-	14	CASRGRPRGTEAFF	TGCGCCAGCAGGGGGAGGCCCCGGGGCACTGAAGCTTTCTTT
TRBV6-5	TRBJ1-1	-	-	14	CASSLTRGGTEAFF	TGTGCCAGCAGTTTGACTAGGGGGGGGACTGAAGCTTTCTTT
TRBV5-5	TRBJ2-7	-	TRBD2	14	CASSLTGGASEQYF	TGTGCCAGCAGCTTGACCGGGGGGGCGAGCGAGCAGTACTTC
TRBV11-1	TRBJ2-7	-	-	16	CASSLGATGLPYEQYF	TGTGCCAGCAGCTTAGGAGCGACAGGCCTCCCCTACGAGCAGTACTTC
TRBV28	TRBJ1-2	-	TRBD1	15	CASSPWDRGVYGYTF	TGTGCCAGCAGCCCTTGGGACAGGGGGGTCTATGGCTACACCTTC
TRBV6-1	TRBJ2-3	-	-	13	CASQRGTRDTQYF	TGTGCCAGCCAAAGGGGGACACGAGATACGCAGTATTTT
TRBV5-1	TRBJ2-5	-	TRBD2	15	CASSYGLAGGDAQYF	TGCGCCAGCAGCTATGGACTAGCGGGGGGGGACGCCCAGTACTTC
TRBV29-1	TRBJ2-1	-	TRBD1	16	CSVEGQMRDRSNEQFF	TGCAGCGTTGAAGGTCAAATGCGGGACAGGTCCAATGAGCAGTTCTTC
TRBV4-3	TRBJ1-5	-	-	14	CASSQVILNQPQHF	TGCGCCAGCAGCCAAGTCATTCTCAATCAGCCCCAGCATTTT
TRBV28	TRBJ2-7	-	-	11	CASRIGHEQYF	TGTGCCAGCAGAATAGGCCACGAGCAGTACTTC
TRBV28	TRBJ1-4	-	TRBD1	15	CASSRLTGTNEKLFF	TGTGCCAGCAGTCGTTTGACAGGGACTAATGAAAAACTGTTTTTT
TRBV30	TRBJ2-1	-	-	12	CAWKAGRGEQFF	TGTGCCTGGAAAGCAGGGAGAGGCGAGCAGTTCTTC
TRBV12-2	TRBJ2-1	-	-	15	CASRSTGTGLNEQFF	TGTGCAAGTCGCTCAACAGGGACAGGGCTCAATGAGCAGTTCTTC
TRBV4-1	TRBJ2-7	once	-	15	CASSQELLAPYEQYF	TGCGCCAGCAGCCAAGAATTACTAGCCCCCTACGAGCAGTACTTC
TRBV10-3	TRBJ1-1	-	TRBD1	14	CAISGTGFGTEAFF	TGTGCCATCAGTGGGACAGGGTTTGGGACTGAAGCTTTCTTT
TRBV5-1	TRBJ2-1	-	-	19	CASSRTSLIRGGSYNEQFF	TGCGCCAGCAGTCGGACCTCCTTAATTAGGGGAGGATCCTACAATGAGCAGTTCTTC
TRBV10-3	TRBJ2-7	-	TRBD1	14	CAVGQGEGPYEQYF	TGTGCCGTAGGACAGGGGGAAGGACCCTACGAGCAGTACTTC
TRBV7-8	TRBJ2-7	-	-	15	CASSPDGWVRDEQYF	TGTGCCAGCAGCCCGGACGGTTGGGTTAGGGACGAGCAGTACTTC
TRBV2	TRBJ2-4	-	TRBD1	16	CASSEAPTGYQNIQYF	TGTGCCAGCAGTGAAGCGCCGACAGGGTATCAAAACATTCAGTACTTC
TRBV2	TRBJ2-7	-	TRBD1	16	CASSEKGGQAEREQYF	TGTGCCAGCAGTGAAAAGGGGGGACAGGCAGAAAGGGAGCAGTACTTC
TRBV7-9	TRBJ1-2	-	-	16	CASSLGGSRRSYGYTF	TGTGCCAGCAGCTTGGGGGGCAGCAGAAGATCCTATGGCTACACCTTC
TRBV7-3	TRBJ2-6	-	-	15	CASSWEESGANVLTF	TGTGCCAGCAGCTGGGAGGAATCTGGGGCCAACGTCCTGACTTTC
TRBV6-1	TRBJ1-5	-	TRBD1	15	CASSPRTGSNQPQHF	TGTGCCAGCAGCCCACGGACAGGGAGCAATCAGCCCCAGCATTTT
TRBV7-2	TRBJ1-2	-	-	16	CASSLVGAVLSYGYTF	TGTGCCAGCAGCTTAGTGGGGGCTGTTTTATCTTATGGCTACACCTTC